The 8 T cell receptor beta chains presented below share a single source sample, sequenced in a study of shared clonotypes between healthy human individuals. Sequencing was performed with immunoSEQ multiplex PCR; in TCRdb, only in-frame clones are kept and a portion is missing. Of approximately 2,300,000 clones listed, about 90% are singletons. Sequencing was carried out using naive CD4+ T cells from PBMCs. Subset noted: CD45RA+ positively selected. The receptors stem from a man between 18 and 29 years old in good health. Some clones in this sample may be carry-over from other donors' samples.

The chain employs TRBV7-2 and TRBJ2-2; D uncertain. Per the germline V gene, CDR1 is SGHTA and CDR2 is FQGNSA. This CDR3 comprises 15 residues. Trimming left V 5 bases short and J 3 bases short, with 13 bases between. Here the CDR3 reads CASSPRSYHTGELFF. The CDR3 nucleotides read TGTGCCAGCAGCCCTCGGTCGTATCACACCGGGGAGCTGTTTTTT.

In this sample, this clone turned up once. CDR3: CASSLIRADAFF. CDR3 sequence (DNA): TGTGCCAGCAGCCTCATCCGGGCCGACGCTTTCTTT. The gene calls are TRBV28 and TRBJ1-1, with D hard to call. Germline V gene data show CDR1 as MDHEN and CDR2 as SYDVKM. Trimming pared 6 bases from V and 11 bases from J, leaving 16 bases between. The CDR3 totals 12 residues. Together with reference TRBV28 and TRBJ1-1, the CDR3 gives the full variable domain: DVKVTQSSRYLVKRTGEKVFLECVQDMDHENMFWYRQDPGLGLRLIYFSYDVKMKEKGDIPEGYSVSREKKERFSLILESASTNQTSMYLCASSLIRADAFFGQGTRLTVV.

This clone was seen a handful of times. This chain links TRBV7-9 with TRBJ1-5, with a weak D call TRBD1 (5 bases). The V gene lost 4 bases and the J gene lost 6 bases, with 7 bases spanning the gap. Germline loops: CDR1 SEHNR, CDR2 FQNEAQ (reference sequence). This CDR3 has 12 residues. CDR3 nucleotides: TGTGCCAGCAGCTGGGGGGGTCAGCCCCAGCATTTT. Its translation is CASSWGGQPQHF.

The count of this clone is one. The chain recombines TRBV4-2 with TRBJ2-1; D not resolved. Deletions cut 0 bases from V and 9 bases from J, with 12 bases between. This CDR3 has 14 residues. Germline assignment: CDR1 LGHNA and CDR2 YNFKEQ. The CDR3 DNA reads as TGTGCCAGCAGCCAAGATCTGCCGAGTTTTGAGCAGTTCTTC. As protein: CASSQDLPSFEQFF.

The chain carries TRBV10-3 and TRBJ2-7; tentative D call: TRBD2 (5 bases). CDR3 length: 12 residues. Germline CDR1 ENHRY, CDR2 SYGVKD. Between the trimmed V and J ends, which lost 9 bases and 6 bases, there was a span of 15 bases. The CDR3 is CAMGASTPEQYF. CDR3 DNA: TGTGCCATGGGAGCGTCGACCCCCGAGCAGTACTTC.

The rearrangement joins TRBV30 to TRBJ1-2; 8 nucleotides align to TRBD1. J was trimmed by 4 bases and V by 2 bases; bases with no gene match: 3. This CDR3 region has 13 residues. Germline V gene sequence: CDR1 GTSNPN, CDR2 SVGIG (reference sequence). The CDR3 nucleotides are TGTGCCTGGAGTCAGGGGGCCCTCTATGGCTACACCTTC. The encoded protein is CAWSQGALYGYTF.

The gene calls are TRBV9 and TRBJ2-5; TRBD2 might be the D (6 bases). The germline CDR1 and CDR2 sequences are SGDLS and YYNGEE. The CDR3 has 15 residues. The germline V and J ends were trimmed by 2 bases and 5 bases, with 16 bases remaining between them. The CDR3 loop reads CASSVGTLREETQYF. As DNA, the CDR3 is TGTGCCAGCAGCGTCGGGACCTTACGGGAGGAGACCCAGTACTTC. Looking up the rest from reference TRBV9 and TRBJ2-5 gives the full variable domain: DSGVTQTPKHLITATGQRVTLRCSPRSGDLSVYWYQQSLDQGLQFLIQYYNGEERAKGNILERFSAQQFPDLHSELNLSSLELGDSALYFCASSVGTLREETQYFGPGTRLLVL.

The chain couples TRBV27 to TRBJ1-5; no definite D call. The CDR3 consists of 14 residues. V lost 2 bases and J lost 4, with 9 bases in between. CDR1 and CDR2 (germline): MNHEY, SMNVEV (reference sequence). For the CDR3, the DNA is TGTGCCAGCAGTTTAGACCGGGCGAATCAGCCCCAGCATTTT. Amino acids: CASSLDRANQPQHF.